Listed below are T cell receptor beta chains from one sample, sequenced in a study of beta chain features in type 1 diabetes. The repertoire was sequenced with immunoSEQ multiplex PCR; TCRdb's copy has only in-frame clones and lacks some. The repertoire holds fewer than 500,000 clones, with about 15% as singletons. The sequencing input was naive CD4+ T cells from blood. The receptors originated from a man aged 30-40 years in good health. Both conserved end residues are part of each CDR3. A D gene is named only where the DNA matches it firmly. A row's size may be missing; if present it is once, few, many or a size class.

size	D	J	V	DNA	CDR3
NA	TRBD1	TRBJ2-5	TRBV7-6	TGTGCCAGCAGCTTAGGGACAGGGTTAGAGACCCAGTACTTC	CASSLGTGLETQYF
NA	NA	TRBJ1-5	TRBV30	TGTGCCTGCTCGGGGTTAGGGGATATATCAGCTCCCCAGCATTTT	CACSGLGDISAPQHF
few	TRBD2	TRBJ2-5	TRBV29-1	TGCAGCGCGTTTACTAGCGGGGGTAAAGAGACCCAGTACTTC	CSAFTSGGKETQYF
NA	NA	TRBJ2-7	TRBV9	TGTGCCAGCAGCCCCGGGGTGGGGCCGGGTGAGCAGTACTTC	CASSPGVGPGEQYF
NA	NA	TRBJ1-2	TRBV7-9	TGTGCCAGCAGCTTAGCCATCGGAGCTAACTATGGCTACACCTTC	CASSLAIGANYGYTF
NA	NA	TRBJ1-2	TRBV30	TGTGCCTGGACAGATAACTATGGCTACACCTTC	CAWTDNYGYTF
NA	NA	TRBJ2-3	TRBV7-2	TGTGCCAGCAGCCCCCAGGGGGGCGCCCGGGGGAGAGATACGCAGTATTTT	CASSPQGGARGRDTQYF
few	NA	TRBJ2-3	TRBV10-3	TGTGCCATCAGTGATAACGGGTTAGGCACAGATACGCAGTATTTT	CAISDNGLGTDTQYF
NA	TRBD2	TRBJ2-1	TRBV7-2	TGTGCCAGCAGTCCCGGGACTAGCGCCAATGAGCAGTTCTTC	CASSPGTSANEQFF
few	NA	TRBJ1-1	TRBV7-8	TGTGCCAGCAGCGGCTGGATGAACACTGAAGCTTTCTTT	CASSGWMNTEAFF
few	NA	TRBJ2-5	TRBV6-1	TGTGCCAGCATCCTGGCCCGAGCTGCGGTAGAGACCCAGTACTTC	CASILARAAVETQYF
NA	NA	TRBJ2-1	TRBV7-2	TGTGCCAGCAGCAAGACCCCAGGGCGCGATGAGCAGTTCTTC	CASSKTPGRDEQFF
NA	NA	TRBJ2-1	TRBV28	TGTGCCAGCAGGAGAGGGACGGTACGCCCCTATGAGCAGTTCTTC	CASRRGTVRPYEQFF